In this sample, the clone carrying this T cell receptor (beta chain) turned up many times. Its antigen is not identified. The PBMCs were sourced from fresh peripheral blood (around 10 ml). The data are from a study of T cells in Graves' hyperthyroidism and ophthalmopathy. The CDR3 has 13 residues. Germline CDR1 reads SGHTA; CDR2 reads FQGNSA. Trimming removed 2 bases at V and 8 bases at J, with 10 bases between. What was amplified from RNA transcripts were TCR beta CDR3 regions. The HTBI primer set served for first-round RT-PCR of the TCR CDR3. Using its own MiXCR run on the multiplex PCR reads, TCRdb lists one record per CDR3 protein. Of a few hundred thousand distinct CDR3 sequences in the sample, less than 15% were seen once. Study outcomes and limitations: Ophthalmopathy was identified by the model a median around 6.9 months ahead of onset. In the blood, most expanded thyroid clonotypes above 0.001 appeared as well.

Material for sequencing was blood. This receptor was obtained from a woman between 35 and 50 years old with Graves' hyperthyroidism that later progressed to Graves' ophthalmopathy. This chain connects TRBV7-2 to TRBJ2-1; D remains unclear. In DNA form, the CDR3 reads TGTGCCAGCAGCTTAAGTCGCCGCGATGAGCAGTTCTTC. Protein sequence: CASSLSRRDEQFF. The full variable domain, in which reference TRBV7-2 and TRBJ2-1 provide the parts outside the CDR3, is GAGVSQSPSNKVTEKGKDVELRCDPISGHTALYWYRQSLGQGLEFLIYFQGNSAPDKSGLPSDRFSAERTGGSVSTLTIQRTQQEDSAVYLCASSLSRRDEQFFGPGTRLTVL.